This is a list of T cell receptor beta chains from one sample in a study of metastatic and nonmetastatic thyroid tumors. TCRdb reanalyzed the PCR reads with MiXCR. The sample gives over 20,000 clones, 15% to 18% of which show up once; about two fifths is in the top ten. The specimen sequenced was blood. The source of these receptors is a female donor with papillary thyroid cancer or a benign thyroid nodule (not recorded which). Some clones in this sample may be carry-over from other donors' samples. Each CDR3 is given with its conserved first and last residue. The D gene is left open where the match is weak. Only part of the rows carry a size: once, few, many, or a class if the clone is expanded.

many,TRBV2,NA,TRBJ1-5,TGTGCCAGCAGTTTGGGGCGGCAGCCCCAGCATTTT,CASSLGRQPQHF
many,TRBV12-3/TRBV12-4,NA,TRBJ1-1,TGTGCCAGCACCCCAGTCCCCACGGGGGCTGAAGCTTTCTTT,CASTPVPTGAEAFF
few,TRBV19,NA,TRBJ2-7,TGTGCCAGTAGTATAACCAGAGGTTACGAGCAGTACTTC,CASSITRGYEQYF
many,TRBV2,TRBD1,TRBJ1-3,TGTGCCAGCACTAAGGGACAGGGCCCTGGAAACACCATATATTTT,CASTKGQGPGNTIYF
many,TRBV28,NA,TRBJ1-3,TGTGCCAGCAGAGACACTGCCGAGACTGGAAACACCATATATTTT,CASRDTAETGNTIYF
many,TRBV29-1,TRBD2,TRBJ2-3,TGCAGCGTTGAAGGCTCTAGCGGGACTAGCACAGATACGCAGTATTTT,CSVEGSSGTSTDTQYF
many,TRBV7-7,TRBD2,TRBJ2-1,TGTGCTAGCAGCCCCGATATAGGGGGCTTAGGGCTAGCGGGATCCCTCTACAATGAGCAGTTCTTC,CASSPDIGGLGLAGSLYNEQFF
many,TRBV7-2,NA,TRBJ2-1,TGTGCCAGCAGCTTCAACCCCCCGGGACTTAGCCCAAATGAGCAGTTCTTC,CASSFNPPGLSPNEQFF
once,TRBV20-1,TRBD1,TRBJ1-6,TGCAGTGCTCTGGACAGGGGGTATAATTCACCCCTCCACTTT,CSALDRGYNSPLHF
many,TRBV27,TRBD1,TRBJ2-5,TGTGCCAGCAGTTTATTACAGGGGGGAGAGACCCAGTACTTC,CASSLLQGGETQYF
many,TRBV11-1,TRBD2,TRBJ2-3,TGTGCCAGCAGGCCCAGCGGGAGTCAGGGAGATACGCAGTATTTT,CASRPSGSQGDTQYF
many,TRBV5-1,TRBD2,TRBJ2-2,TGCGCCAGCAGCTCCGGCCTAGCGGAGCTGAACACCGGGGAGCTGTTTTTT,CASSSGLAELNTGELFF
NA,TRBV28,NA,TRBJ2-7,TGTGCCAGCAGTTTTGGGGGCAGCTACGAGCAGTACTTC,CASSFGGSYEQYF
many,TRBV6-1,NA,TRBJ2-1,TGTGCCACCAGACGGGACTTAACCTACAATGAGCAGTTCTTC,CATRRDLTYNEQFF
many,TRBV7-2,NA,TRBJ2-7,TGTGCCAGCAGCTTAGGATATTCCGAGCAGTACTTC,CASSLGYSEQYF